The T cell receptor beta chain described here comes from a study of molecular identifiers for immune sequencing clone quantification. The length of the CDR3 is 14 residues. The V and J ends lost 6 bases and 1 base, in that order; junction bases with no gene match: 3. Germline CDR1 DFQATT, CDR2 SNEGSKA (reference sequence). The bulk TCR libraries were made with methods described before and with listed TCR primers. TCRdb fed the PCR reads into MiXCR, producing one record per CDR3 protein. The data contain around 65,000 distinct CDR3 sequences, about 18% of them singletons. In this sample, this clonotype turned up many times. Antigen unknown. Study outcomes and limitations: Reportedly, one cell's Jurkat TCR RNA was detected within 1,100,000 naive CD8 cells. In naive cells, under 1% of molecules belonged to clones above 20 RNA copies, against over 97% in effector cells.

The sequence was obtained from a human donor in good health. Some libraries in this study had Jurkat cell RNA spiked in. The chain has TRBV20-1 and TRBJ2-2, with 9 bases that match TRBD1. Input material: naive CD8+ T cells from blood, with Jurkat cell RNA spiked in. Subset described: FACS-sorted CD8+CD4-CCR7+CD45RA+ naive T cells. CDR3 coding DNA: TGCAGTGCGGAGACAGGGGGGAACACCGGGGAGCTGTTTTTT. It codes for CSAETGGNTGELFF.